A selection of T cell receptor beta chains follows, all from one sample in a study of cytomegalovirus exposure and HLA in healthy donors. Only in-frame clones appear in the TCRdb table, and some are missing; sequencing was by immunoSEQ multiplex PCR. The table includes around 99,000 clones, less than 85% detected once. Sequenced input: PBMCs. The receptor source for this set is a man aged 18 to 30 in good health and CMV-seronegative. Both conserved end residues are part of each CDR3. A D gene is named only where the DNA matches it firmly. Size is omitted from some rows. Given values are once, few, many or a class for expanded clones.

D: TRBD2; J: TRBJ2-4; size: NA; V: TRBV4-3; CDR3: CASSHENRGENIQYF; DNA: TGCGCCAGCAGCCATGAAAACCGGGGGGAAAACATTCAGTACTTC
D: NA; J: TRBJ2-7; size: NA; V: TRBV7-9; CDR3: CASSLGGASYEQYF; DNA: TGTGCCAGCAGCTTAGGCGGAGCCTCCTACGAGCAGTACTTC
D: NA; J: TRBJ2-1; size: NA; V: TRBV7-6; CDR3: CASSLVGSEQFF; DNA: TGTGCCAGCAGCTTAGTTGGGAGTGAGCAGTTCTTC
D: TRBD1; J: TRBJ2-7; size: NA; V: TRBV28; CDR3: CASSYPDRGYEQYF; DNA: TGTGCCAGCAGTTACCCTGACAGGGGATACGAGCAGTACTTC
D: NA; J: TRBJ2-4; size: NA; V: TRBV20-1; CDR3: CSARTSIQYF; DNA: TGCAGTGCTAGGACAAGCATTCAGTACTTC
D: NA; J: TRBJ2-4; size: NA; V: TRBV5-6; CDR3: CASSLGRRNIQYF; DNA: TGTGCCAGCAGCTTGGGTAGGAGGAACATTCAGTACTTC
D: NA; J: TRBJ2-5; size: NA; V: TRBV5-6; CDR3: CASSVGLDQETQYF; DNA: TGTGCCAGCAGCGTGGGCCTAGACCAAGAGACCCAGTACTTC
D: TRBD1; J: TRBJ1-5; size: once; V: TRBV5-8; CDR3: CASSFRGPYQPQHF; DNA: TGTGCCAGCAGCTTTAGGGGGCCTTATCAGCCCCAGCATTTT
D: TRBD1; J: TRBJ1-1; size: NA; V: TRBV6-6; CDR3: CASRRTGATLGAFF; DNA: TGTGCCAGCAGGAGGACAGGCGCGACCCTGGGGGCTTTCTTT
D: NA; J: TRBJ1-1; size: NA; V: TRBV12-5; CDR3: CASGAGNLGTEAFF; DNA: TGTGCTAGTGGGGCAGGGAATCTGGGCACTGAAGCTTTCTTT
D: TRBD1; J: TRBJ2-7; size: NA; V: TRBV7-9; CDR3: CASSLTSGGRGLNEQYF; DNA: TGTGCCAGCAGCTTAACATCCGGGGGCAGGGGGCTGAACGAGCAGTACTTC
D: NA; J: TRBJ1-4; size: NA; V: TRBV5-1; CDR3: CASRGGETFNEKLFF; DNA: TGCGCCAGCAGGGGAGGGGAGACCTTTAATGAAAAACTGTTTTTT
D: NA; J: TRBJ1-6; size: NA; V: TRBV11-2; CDR3: CASSLGQNSPLHF; DNA: TGTGCCAGCAGCTTAGGGCAGAATTCACCCCTCCACTTT
D: NA; J: TRBJ2-7; size: NA; V: TRBV2; CDR3: CASSVEGPKAYF; DNA: TGTGCCAGCAGTGTGGAGGGGCCGAAGGCGTACTTC
D: TRBD1; J: TRBJ1-2; size: NA; V: TRBV28; CDR3: CASSLGQGDYGYTF; DNA: TGTGCCAGCAGCTTAGGACAGGGGGACTATGGCTACACCTTC
D: NA; J: TRBJ2-7; size: NA; V: TRBV18; CDR3: CASSPGAGYEQYF; DNA: TGTGCCAGCTCACCGGGAGCGGGCTACGAGCAGTACTTC
D: NA; J: TRBJ1-1; size: NA; V: TRBV25-1; CDR3: CASSASQIPNTEAFF; DNA: TGTGCCAGCAGTGCCTCACAGATCCCGAACACTGAAGCTTTCTTT
D: TRBD2; J: TRBJ2-5; size: NA; V: TRBV29-1; CDR3: CSVTKAGGQETQYF; DNA: TGCAGCGTAACCAAAGCGGGGGGCCAAGAGACCCAGTACTTC
D: NA; J: TRBJ1-3; size: NA; V: TRBV7-2; CDR3: CASSFDGLSGNTIYF; DNA: TGTGCCAGCAGCTTTGATGGGCTCTCTGGAAACACCATATATTTT
D: TRBD1; J: TRBJ1-1; size: few; V: TRBV6-6; CDR3: CASSYLDRGENTEAFF; DNA: TGTGCCAGCAGTTACCTGGACAGGGGGGAGAACACTGAAGCTTTCTTT
D: TRBD1; J: TRBJ2-7; size: NA; V: TRBV6-1; CDR3: CASIRTGGRHEQYF; DNA: TGTGCCAGCATCCGGACAGGGGGGAGACACGAGCAGTACTTC
D: NA; J: TRBJ2-5; size: NA; V: TRBV27; CDR3: CASSLIPSVRETQYF; DNA: TGTGCCAGCAGTCTAATACCTAGCGTACGAGAGACCCAGTACTTC
D: TRBD1; J: TRBJ1-2; size: NA; V: TRBV27; CDR3: CASRRSGTENYGYTF; DNA: TGTGCCAGCAGAAGATCCGGGACAGAGAACTATGGCTACACCTTC
D: NA; J: TRBJ1-2; size: NA; V: TRBV28; CDR3: CASVGGADGYTF; DNA: TGTGCCAGCGTCGGGGGGGCTGATGGCTACACCTTC
D: NA; J: TRBJ2-7; size: NA; V: TRBV25-1; CDR3: CASSESTAGTYEQYF; DNA: TGTGCCAGCAGTGAATCTACCGCAGGGACCTACGAGCAGTACTTC
D: NA; J: TRBJ1-1; size: few; V: TRBV18; CDR3: CASSPVVSMNPEAFF; DNA: TGTGCCAGCTCACCAGTGGTGAGCATGAACCCTGAAGCTTTCTTT
D: TRBD2; J: TRBJ2-1; size: NA; V: TRBV9; CDR3: CASSPHLGLARGEQFF; DNA: TGTGCCAGCAGCCCCCACTTGGGACTAGCGAGAGGTGAGCAGTTCTTC
D: NA; J: TRBJ1-2; size: NA; V: TRBV5-8; CDR3: CASSFRGLGGYTF; DNA: TGTGCCAGCAGCTTCAGGGGCTTGGGTGGCTACACCTTC
D: TRBD1; J: TRBJ1-2; size: NA; V: TRBV18; CDR3: CASSPKQGIGYTF; DNA: TGTGCCAGCTCACCAAAACAGGGGATTGGCTACACCTTC
D: NA; J: TRBJ1-2; size: NA; V: TRBV7-9; CDR3: CSSSLGVYGYTF; DNA: TGTTCCAGCAGCTTAGGAGTCTATGGCTACACCTTC
D: NA; J: TRBJ2-2; size: NA; V: TRBV7-3; CDR3: CASSFSGGGRTGELFF; DNA: TGTGCCAGCAGCTTTAGTGGAGGGGGCAGAACCGGGGAGCTGTTTTTT
D: TRBD1; J: TRBJ1-6; size: NA; V: TRBV5-1; CDR3: CASSLTGPYNSPLHF; DNA: TGCGCCAGCAGCCTGACAGGGCCCTATAATTCACCCCTCCACTTT
D: NA; J: TRBJ1-6; size: NA; V: TRBV6-5; CDR3: CASRSQGTNSPLHF; DNA: TGTGCCAGCAGGTCACAGGGAACCAATTCACCCCTCCACTTT
D: NA; J: TRBJ2-7; size: NA; V: TRBV5-4; CDR3: CASSFQGSYEQYF; DNA: TGTGCCAGCAGCTTTCAGGGCTCATACGAGCAGTACTTC
D: TRBD1; J: TRBJ2-2; size: NA; V: TRBV25-1; CDR3: CASSGDRGLYGGELFF; DNA: TGTGCCAGCAGTGGCGACAGGGGGCTGTATGGCGGGGAGCTGTTTTTT
D: NA; J: TRBJ1-1; size: NA; V: TRBV6-5; CDR3: CASSEAGWHAFF; DNA: TGTGCCAGCAGTGAAGCAGGGTGGCACGCTTTCTTT
D: NA; J: TRBJ1-5; size: NA; V: TRBV2; CDR3: CASTGNSNQPQHF; DNA: TGTGCCAGCACGGGGAATAGCAATCAGCCCCAGCATTTT
D: TRBD1; J: TRBJ1-5; size: NA; V: TRBV10-3; CDR3: CAISESRGLNQPQHF; DNA: TGTGCCATCAGTGAGTCGAGGGGGCTGAATCAGCCCCAGCATTTT
D: TRBD1; J: TRBJ1-6; size: once; V: TRBV18; CDR3: CASSRSAGTVNSPLHF; DNA: TGTGCCAGCTCACGTTCTGCCGGGACAGTTAATTCACCCCTCCACTTT
D: NA; J: TRBJ1-1; size: NA; V: TRBV7-2; CDR3: CASSLEAGGTEAFF; DNA: TGTGCCAGCAGCTTAGAAGCAGGAGGCACTGAAGCTTTCTTT
D: TRBD1; J: TRBJ1-5; size: NA; V: TRBV6-5; CDR3: CASSIDRGLQPQHF; DNA: TGTGCCAGCAGCATCGACAGGGGACTCCAGCCCCAGCATTTT
D: NA; J: TRBJ2-2; size: few; V: TRBV5-8; CDR3: CASSLGARYTGELFF; DNA: TGTGCCAGCAGCTTGGGGGCCCGCTACACCGGGGAGCTGTTTTTT
D: TRBD2; J: TRBJ2-7; size: NA; V: TRBV7-9; CDR3: CASSRGLAGAHFSYEQYF; DNA: TGTGCCAGCAGCCGCGGACTAGCGGGGGCCCACTTCTCCTACGAGCAGTACTTC